The next 3 T cell receptor beta chains were all read from a single sample in a study of regulatory T cells in long-lasting Graves disease. The TCR beta library used iRepertoire HTBI primers with Arm-PCR amplification of CDR3. TCRdb recomputed calls from the multiplex PCR reads with MiXCR, one row per CDR3 protein. The table lists 360,000 or so distinct CDR3 sequences, roughly 16% of them singletons. This sample's time point: newly diagnosed GD, antithyroid drugs for less than 3 months. Extracted PBMC RNA gave rise to the TCR library. These sequences were also reported in another study, on T cells in Graves' hyperthyroidism and ophthalmopathy.

The material was peripheral blood mononuclear cells (PBMCs), obtained at new diagnosis, from a patient treated with antithyroid drugs. The source of these receptors is a woman aged 18-29 years with Graves disease.

V gene TRBV5-1 combines with J gene TRBJ2-7; 14 bases align to TRBD2. Germline trimming cut 7 bases from V and 3 bases from J; bases unmatched to any gene: 9. The CDR3 consists of 16 residues. Germline V gene lookup returns CDR1 SGHRS and CDR2 YFSETQ. This chain's CDR3 is CASARLAGGPDYEQYF. DNA of the CDR3: TGCGCCAGCGCAAGACTAGCGGGAGGGCCAGACTACGAGCAGTACTTC.

This clonotype occurred many times. The chain joins TRBV5-1 to TRBJ2-3, with D hard to call. V lost 0 bases to trimming and J lost 4 bases, with 9 bases between them. The CDR3 loop spans 14 amino acids. Germline V gene lookup returns CDR1 SGHRS and CDR2 YFSETQ. CDR3 region: CASSLVASADTQYF. The CDR3 nucleotides are TGCGCCAGCAGCTTGGTAGCCAGCGCAGATACGCAGTATTTT.

This clonotype showed up just once. The rearrangement links TRBV9 to TRBJ2-7, with TRBD2 identical over 13 bases. This CDR3 has 14 residues. J gave up 4 bases and V 3 bases, and 1 base lay outside the gene matches. Germline V lookup: CDR1 SGDLS, CDR2 YYNGEE. CDR3 bases: TGTGCCAGCAGCGCGACTAGCGGGAGGTACGAGCAGTACTTC. It encodes CASSATSGRYEQYF.